The clone carrying this TCR beta chain was detected only once. Its antigen is still unknown. TCRdb keeps only in-frame clones here, not all; method: immunoSEQ multiplex PCR. Of some 700,000 clones detected, around 90% appear once; the ten largest clones hold roughly 36%. This sample was included in a study of shared clonotypes between healthy human individuals. V gave up 3 bases and J gave up 6 bases, with 10 bases separating them. CDR1 SGHRS and CDR2 YFSETQ come from the germline V gene. CDR3 length equals 13 residues. General observations from the study: Donor clonotype sharing was expected to depend on sequencing depth. Sampling covered nothing but blood. Tissue TCR repertoires likely differ from those found in blood. Shared across a handful of donors were around 5% of the naive CD4 clonotypes. A reduction in generation probabilities was seen for non-shared clonotypes relative to those shared by all four donors.

The clonotype originates from a man aged 18 to 29 in good health. Some clones in this sample may be carry-over from other donors' samples. The chain couples TRBV5-1 to TRBJ2-1; possibly TRBD1 for D (6 bases). The sequenced material came from memory CD8+ T cells from PBMCs. The sample's subset: CD45RO+ cells pooled with CCR7-negative TemRA cells. The CDR3 here is CASSSRTVNEQFF. The CDR3 coding sequence is TGCGCCAGCAGCTCAAGGACAGTCAATGAGCAGTTCTTC.